These 21 T cell receptor beta chains share one sample of origin, sequenced in a study of blood T cell repertoires in COVID-19. Data came from immunoSEQ multiplex PCR; TCRdb stores just in-frame clones and leaves some out. In the table there are around 200,000 clones, 80% to 90% of which are singletons. Source material: PBMCs or T cells enriched from blood (not recorded which). The receptors were gathered from a woman in her fifties or sixties in a cohort exposed to, infected with or recovered from COVID-19 (not recorded which).

This clone appeared a single time. The chain couples TRBV7-2 to TRBJ1-2, with D possibly TRBD1 on 5 matching bases. Per germline, CDR1 SGHTA and CDR2 FQGNSA. V was clipped by 5 bases and J by 3 bases, with 10 bases between them. The CDR3 consists of 13 residues. CDR3 loop: CASSTDSYYGYTF. The CDR3 nucleotides read TGTGCCAGCAGCACCGACAGTTACTATGGCTACACCTTC.

This chain connects TRBV27 to TRBJ1-6; D is unclear. CDR1 and CDR2 (germline): MNHEY, SMNVEV (reference sequence). V was shortened by 5 bases and J by 8 bases, with 7 bases between the two germline ends. The CDR3 spans 12 residues. CDR3: CASSHGDSPLHF. CDR3 sequence (DNA): TGTGCCAGCAGTCACGGGGATTCACCCCTCCACTTT.

The genes are TRBV3-1 (or the pseudogene TRBV3-2) and TRBJ2-2; 7 bases are a match to TRBD2. The J segment lost 3 bases and the V segment lost 3 bases, leaving 7 bases of the junction unmatched. The CDR3 sequence is 16 residues long. Germline V gene data show CDR1 as LGHDT and CDR2 as YNNKEL (reference sequence). CDR3 nucleotide sequence: TGTGCCAGCAGCCAGGGGTCGGGACTACACACCGGGGAGCTGTTTTTT. Translation: CASSQGSGLHTGELFF.

V and J are TRBV11-3 and TRBJ2-3; TRBD1 aligns across 7 bases. V lost 2 bases and J lost 5; bases outside the gene matches: 4. This CDR3 comprises 14 residues. Germline V gene sequence: CDR1 SGHNT, CDR2 YENEEA. CDR3 nucleotides: TGTGCCAGCAGCTTACAGGGGGTTGAAGATACGCAGTATTTT. Protein product: CASSLQGVEDTQYF.

The V call is TRBV4-1, the J call TRBJ1-3; tentative D call: TRBD1 (5 bases). V lost 0 bases, J lost 0 bases, and 12 bases lay in between. CDR1 is MGHRA, CDR2 YSYEKL, per germline. CDR3 size: 17 residues. CDR3 coding DNA: TGCGCCAGCAGCCAAGATGGAAGGGGAAGCTCTGGAAACACCATATATTTT. This sequence encodes CASSQDGRGSSGNTIYF.

This clone was picked up one time. V usage is TRBV6-2 or TRBV6-3 and J usage is TRBJ2-6, with D possibly matching TRBD1 (6 bases). The CDR3 is 17 amino acids. Trimming removed 7 bases from V and 2 bases from J, with 18 bases in between. From germline, CDR1 is MNHEY and CDR2 SVGEGT. The DNA of the CDR3 is TGTGCCAGCAACCCTTCCCGAGGGGGAGCTGGGGCCAACGTCCTGACTTTC. Translation gives CASNPSRGGAGANVLTF.

The DNA for the CDR3 is TGCAGCGTTGGGGACAGGGGGATAACTGAAGCTTTCTTT. Residues: CSVGDRGITEAFF. The chain carries TRBV29-1 and TRBJ1-1; TRBD1 agrees at 11 bases. With V trimmed by 4 bases and J by 5 bases, 3 bases remained unmatched. Germline assignment: CDR1 SQVTM and CDR2 ANQGSEA. The CDR3 length is 13 residues.

J is TRBJ1-5 and V is TRBV18; maybe TRBD1 (5 bases). V was shortened by 5 bases and J by 4 bases, with 15 bases between the two germline ends. From germline, CDR1 is KGHSH and CDR2 LQKENI. This CDR3 contains 15 residues. The CDR3 loop reads CASSVRGVRNQPQHF. DNA of the CDR3: TGTGCCAGCTCAGTTCGGGGGGTAAGAAATCAGCCCCAGCATTTT. Full variable domain (missing parts from reference TRBV18 and TRBJ1-5): NAGVMQNPRHLVRRRGQEARLRCSPMKGHSHVYWYRQLPEEGLKFMVYLQKENIIDESGMPKERFSAEFPKEGPSILRIQQVVRGDSAAYFCASSVRGVRNQPQHFGDGTRLSIL.

V usage is TRBV13 and J usage is TRBJ2-1, with 9 positions matching TRBD2. J was trimmed by 2 bases and V by 6 bases; bases with no gene match: 2. The germline V gene has CDR1 PRHDT and CDR2 FYEKMQ (reference sequence). CDR3 length: 14 residues. This CDR3 reads CASRLAGPYNEQFF. CDR3 coding DNA: TGTGCCAGCAGGCTAGCGGGGCCCTACAATGAGCAGTTCTTC.

The CDR3 region has the DNA TGTGCCAGCAGTGGGTCCTTTGGGATCCGGGAGTATCAGCCCCAGCATTTT. Translating it yields CASSGSFGIREYQPQHF. The V and J genes are TRBV6-1 and TRBJ1-5; D remains unclear. The CDR3 is made up of 17 amino acids. Trimming took off 4 bases at V and 5 bases at J, with 21 bases between the two ends. Germline V lookup: CDR1 MNHNS, CDR2 SASEGT.

This clone was seen a single time. The gene calls are TRBV30 and TRBJ1-3, with a tentative D call TRBD1 (5 bases). CDR3 length equals 14 residues. Trimming left V 4 bases short and J 2 bases short, with 12 bases between. From germline, CDR1 is GTSNPN and CDR2 SVGIG (reference sequence). CDR3 sequence: CAWNMGRTGNTIYF. The DNA of the CDR3 is TGTGCCTGGAATATGGGGCGAACTGGAAACACCATATATTTT.

J is TRBJ2-5 and V is TRBV28; TRBD2 might be the D (6 bases). With 4 bases removed from V and 8 bases from J, the gap between germline ends came to 23 bases. The germline CDR1 and CDR2 sequences are MDHEN and SYDVKM. The CDR3 consists of 16 residues. CDR3 sequence (DNA): TGTGCCAGCAGTTCCTCCTACGGTTCCGGGGGAGGAACCCAGTACTTC. Residues: CASSSSYGSGGGTQYF. Together with reference TRBV28 and TRBJ2-5, the CDR3 gives the full variable domain: DVKVTQSSRYLVKRTGEKVFLECVQDMDHENMFWYRQDPGLGLRLIYFSYDVKMKEKGDIPEGYSVSREKKERFSLILESASTNQTSMYLCASSSSYGSGGGTQYFGPGTRLLVL.

This rearrangement joins TRBV13 to TRBJ2-3; no clear D. CDR1 and CDR2 from the germline V gene are PRHDT and FYEKMQ (reference sequence). This CDR3 region has 13 residues. V was cut by 4 bases and J by 1 base, with 6 bases left in between. CDR3 bases: TGTGCCAGCAGCTCTCTTGGCACAGATACGCAGTATTTT. It encodes CASSSLGTDTQYF.

The table lists this clone with a count of one. The sample contains more than one DNA sequence encoding this CDR3. The chain uses TRBV7-3 and TRBJ2-1; TRBD2 is a possible D gene (5 bases). Per germline, CDR1 SGHTA and CDR2 FQGTGA. V was cut by 5 bases and J by 0 bases, with 11 bases left in between. The CDR3 contains 15 residues. The CDR3, as DNA: TGTGCCAGCAGCCCCCGGGGTGGCTCCTACAATGAGCAGTTCTTC. Protein product: CASSPRGGSYNEQFF.

V gene TRBV6-2 or TRBV6-3 combines with J gene TRBJ1-2; weak D call: TRBD1 (5 bases). This CDR3 is built from 15 residues. Germline V gene sequence: CDR1 MNHEY, CDR2 SVGEGT. The ends were cut back, 4 bases at V and 4 bases at J, with 16 bases in the middle. This CDR3 reads CASSSIRRGSYGYTF. The CDR3 nucleotides are TGTGCCAGCAGTTCAATCAGAAGGGGCTCCTATGGCTACACCTTC.

This chain links TRBV5-1 with TRBJ1-3, with D tentatively TRBD1 (6 bases). Per germline, CDR1 SGHRS and CDR2 YFSETQ. The CDR3 spans 16 residues. Trimming removed 4 bases from V and 0 bases from J, with 14 bases in between. The CDR3 DNA reads as TGCGCCAGCAGCATGGGAGGGGGAAGCTCTGGAAACACCATATATTTT. Its translation: CASSMGGGSSGNTIYF.

The V gene is TRBV3-1 (or the pseudogene TRBV3-2), the J gene TRBJ2-3, with 10 bases matching TRBD2. The junction had 7 bases not matched to a gene; V was cut back by 2 bases and J by 5 bases. This CDR3 spans 16 amino acids. CDR1 is LGHDT, CDR2 YNNKEL, per germline (reference sequence). CDR3 DNA sequence: TGTGCCAGCAGCCAACTTGCTAGCGGGGGAGGAGATACGCAGTATTTT. Encoded protein: CASSQLASGGGDTQYF.

In its sample, this clone was seen a few times. The sample holds other DNA sequences that translate to the same CDR3. This chain joins TRBV14 and TRBJ1-2; tentatively, D is TRBD1 (6 bases). Per the germline V gene, CDR1 is SGHDN and CDR2 is FVKESK. CDR3 length: 13 residues. The V and J ends lost 0 bases and 5 bases respectively, with 7 bases between them. The CDR3 DNA is TGTGCCAGCAGCCAAGACAGGGGATATGGCTACACCTTC. This gives the protein CASSQDRGYGYTF.

This rearrangement joins TRBV28 to TRBJ2-5; 9 bases fit TRBD1. Germline V lookup: CDR1 MDHEN, CDR2 SYDVKM. The CDR3 totals 15 residues. J was trimmed by 4 bases and V by 7 bases; bases with no gene match: 10. The CDR3 DNA reads as TGTGCCAGCAATCTACCGGGACAGGGCGGAGAGACCCAGTACTTC. Amino acid sequence: CASNLPGQGGETQYF.

The chain carries TRBV9 and TRBJ2-2, with D perhaps TRBD1 (5 bases). Trimming stripped 6 bases from V and 1 base from J, with 10 bases between. Germline V gene data show CDR1 as SGDLS and CDR2 as YYNGEE. The CDR3 is 14 amino acids. The CDR3 protein is CASKQQGNTGELFF. CDR3 coding DNA: TGTGCCAGCAAACAGCAGGGGAACACCGGGGAGCTGTTTTTT.

In regard to this clone: Different DNA sequences within this sample yield the same CDR3. V gene TRBV4-3 combines with J gene TRBJ1-2, with D hard to call. The V end was cut by 1 base, the J end by 7 bases, with 10 bases between. This CDR3 comprises 13 residues. The germline CDR1 and CDR2 sequences are LGHNA and YSLEER. In DNA form, the CDR3 reads TGCGCCAGCAGCCAAGTGTTGGGAGCTGGCTACACCTTC. This encodes CASSQVLGAGYTF.